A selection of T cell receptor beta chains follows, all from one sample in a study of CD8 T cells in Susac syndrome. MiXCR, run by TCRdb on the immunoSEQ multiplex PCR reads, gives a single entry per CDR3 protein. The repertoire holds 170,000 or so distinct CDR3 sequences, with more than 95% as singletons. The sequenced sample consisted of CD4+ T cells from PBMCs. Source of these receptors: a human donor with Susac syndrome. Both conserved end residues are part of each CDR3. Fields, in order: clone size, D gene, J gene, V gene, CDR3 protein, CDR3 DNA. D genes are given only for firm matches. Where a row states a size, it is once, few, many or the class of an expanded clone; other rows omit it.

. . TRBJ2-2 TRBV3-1 CASSLTRGASGELFF TGTGCCAGCAGCCTTACCAGGGGGGCTAGCGGGGAGCTGTTTTTT
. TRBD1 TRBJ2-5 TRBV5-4 CASSLGDRGWEETQYF TGTGCCAGCAGCTTGGGGGACAGGGGTTGGGAGGAGACCCAGTACTTC
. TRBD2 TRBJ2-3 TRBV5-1 CASSSGTSGRDTQYF TGCGCCAGCAGCTCTGGGACTAGCGGGCGGGATACGCAGTATTTT
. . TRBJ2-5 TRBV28 CASSSYRVAFQETQYF TGTGCCAGCAGTTCCTACAGGGTGGCGTTTCAGGAGACCCAGTACTTC
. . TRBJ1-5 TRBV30 CAWSVDSNQPQHF TGTGCCTGGAGTGTGGACAGCAATCAGCCCCAGCATTTT
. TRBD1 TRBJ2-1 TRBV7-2 CANSDRGRDNEQFF TGTGCCAACTCGGACAGGGGGCGTGACAATGAGCAGTTCTTC
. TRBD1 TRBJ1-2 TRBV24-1 CATSDARGLDYGYTF TGTGCCACCAGTGATGCCAGGGGGCTGGACTATGGCTACACCTTC
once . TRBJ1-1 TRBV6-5 CASRSGSGYVPEAFF TGTGCCAGCAGGTCAGGGTCTGGGTACGTCCCTGAAGCTTTCTTT
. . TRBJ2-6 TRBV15 CATSGSPYNVLTF TGTGCCACCAGCGGTTCGCCATACAACGTCCTGACTTTC
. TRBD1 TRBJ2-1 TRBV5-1 CASSFGQGSYNEQFF TGCGCCAGCAGCTTCGGACAGGGTTCGTACAATGAGCAGTTCTTC
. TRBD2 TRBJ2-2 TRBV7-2 CATAGLANTGELFF TGTGCCACCGCGGGACTAGCGAACACCGGGGAGCTGTTTTTT
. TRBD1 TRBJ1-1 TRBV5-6 CASSSGQGVSAFF TGTGCCAGCAGCTCGGGACAGGGGGTGTCTGCTTTCTTT
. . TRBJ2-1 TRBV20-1 CSAKPGDLPNEQFF TGCAGTGCTAAACCAGGGGATCTGCCCAATGAGCAGTTCTTC
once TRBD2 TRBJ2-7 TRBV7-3 CASRNPLEPGLDPEQYF TGTGCCAGCAGGAACCCCTTAGAACCGGGACTAGACCCCGAGCAGTACTTC
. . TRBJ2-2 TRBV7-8 CASRRSAAGHLSNGELFF TGTGCCAGCCGCAGATCGGCAGCGGGACATCTCTCGAACGGGGAGCTGTTTTTT
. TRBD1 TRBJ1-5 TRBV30 CAWKGGGNQPQHF TGTGCCTGGAAAGGGGGCGGCAATCAGCCCCAGCATTTT
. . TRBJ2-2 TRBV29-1 CSAKGRANTGELFF TGCAGCGCGAAAGGCAGAGCGAACACCGGGGAGCTGTTTTTT
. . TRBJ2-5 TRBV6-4 CASSDSGCSGCETQYF TGTGCCAGCAGTGACTCGGGTTGTTCGGGTTGTGAGACCCAGTACTTC
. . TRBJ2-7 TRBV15 CATSRAGRYSYEQYF TGTGCCACCAGCAGAGCGGGAAGGTATTCCTACGAGCAGTACTTC
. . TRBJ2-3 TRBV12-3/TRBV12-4 CASRGEVTDTQYF TGTGCCAGCAGGGGGGAGGTCACAGATACGCAGTATTTT
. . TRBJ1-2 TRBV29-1 CSAMDRENYGYTF TGCAGCGCCATGGACAGAGAGAACTATGGCTACACCTTC
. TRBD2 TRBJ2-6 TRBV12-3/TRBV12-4 CASSKGTSGSSGANVLTF TGTGCCAGCAGCAAAGGGACTAGCGGGAGCTCTGGGGCCAACGTCCTGACTTTC
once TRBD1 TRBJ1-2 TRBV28 CASSTPGQGPAAYTF TGTGCCAGCAGCACCCCCGGACAGGGCCCGGCGGCCTACACCTTC
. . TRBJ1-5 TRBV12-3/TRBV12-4 CASSSLGRGTNQPQHF TGTGCCAGCAGTTCCTTAGGAAGGGGAACCAATCAGCCCCAGCATTTT
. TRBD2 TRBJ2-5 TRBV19 CASSAIQAGDWETQYF TGTGCCAGTAGCGCGATACAAGCGGGGGATTGGGAGACCCAGTACTTC
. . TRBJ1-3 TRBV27 CASRMEGGNTIYF TGTGCCAGCAGAATGGAAGGAGGGAACACCATATATTTT
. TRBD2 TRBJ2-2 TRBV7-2 CASSLFGGSNTGELFF TGTGCCAGCTCTCTGTTCGGGGGGTCGAACACCGGGGAGCTGTTTTTT
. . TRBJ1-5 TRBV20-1 CSASRTDRFNQPQHF TGCAGTGCTTCTCGGACGGACCGCTTCAATCAGCCCCAGCATTTT
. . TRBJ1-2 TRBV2 CASSELSLRGARDGYTF TGTGCCAGCAGTGAACTCAGCTTGAGGGGGGCACGGGATGGCTACACCTTC
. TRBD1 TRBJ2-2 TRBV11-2 CASSPQTGLNTGELFF TGTGCCAGCAGCCCCCAGACAGGGTTAAACACCGGGGAGCTGTTTTTT
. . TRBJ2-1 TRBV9 CASSIGGPDEQFF TGTGCCAGCAGCATTGGTGGGCCTGATGAGCAGTTCTTC
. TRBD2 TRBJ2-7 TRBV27 CASSLRGTSFGEQYF TGTGCCAGCAGTTTACGAGGGACTAGCTTTGGCGAGCAGTACTTC
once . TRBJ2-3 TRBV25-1 CASGGTGFTDTQYF TGTGCCAGCGGGGGGACTGGTTTCACAGATACGCAGTATTTT
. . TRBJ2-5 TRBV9 CASSVTGPETQYF TGTGCCAGCAGCGTCACAGGTCCGGAGACCCAGTACTTC
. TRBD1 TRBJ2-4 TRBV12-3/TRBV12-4 CASSLQGAKDIQYF TGTGCCAGCAGTCTACAGGGGGCCAAGGACATTCAGTACTTC
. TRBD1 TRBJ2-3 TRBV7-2 CASSWAGGPQYF TGTGCCAGCAGCTGGGCAGGGGGCCCGCAGTATTTT
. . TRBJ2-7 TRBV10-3 CAISGVSSYEQYF TGTGCCATCAGTGGAGTCAGCTCCTACGAGCAGTACTTC